Below, 21 T cell receptor beta chains from the same sample are listed, as sequenced in a study of blood T cell repertoires in COVID-19. The table came from immunoSEQ multiplex PCR; TCRdb's copy has only in-frame clones and leaves some out. The sample shows approximately 450,000 clones, around 89% of them seen only once. Input material: PBMCs or T cells enriched from blood (not recorded which). The receptors were sampled from a young man who had recovered from COVID-19.

V is TRBV19 and J is TRBJ1-4; D may be TRBD1 (6 bases). The V gene lost 9 bases and the J gene lost 3 bases, with 17 bases spanning the gap. CDR1 LNHDA and CDR2 SQIVND come from the germline V gene (reference sequence). The CDR3 extends over 15 amino acids. This chain's CDR3 is CASHSRGASNEKLFF. The CDR3 DNA is TGTGCCAGCCACAGCCGGGGGGCGTCTAATGAAAAACTGTTTTTT.

The rearrangement links TRBV5-4 to TRBJ1-1; D may be TRBD1 (6 bases). Trimming shortened V by 5 bases and J by 5 bases, and 10 bases separated the two germline ends. The CDR3 consists of 12 residues. Per germline, CDR1 SGHNT and CDR2 YYREEE (reference sequence). CDR3: CASSLGQTEAFF. Here the CDR3 DNA reads TGTGCCAGCAGTCTAGGACAGACTGAAGCTTTCTTT.

The V gene is TRBV4-1, the J gene TRBJ1-1, with D maybe TRBD1 (6 bases). V dropped 4 bases and J dropped 6 bases, with 21 bases sitting between them. This CDR3 is 16 amino acids long. The V gene's germline CDR1 is MGHRA and CDR2 YSYEKL. DNA for the CDR3: TGCGCCAGCAGCCTAAGAGAGGGGGAGACATATGCTGAAGCTTTCTTT. As protein: CASSLREGETYAEAFF.

This clone was picked up one time. The chain links TRBV7-2 to TRBJ1-6; D may be TRBD1 (5 bases). This CDR3 contains 12 residues. V was clipped by 8 bases and J by 9 bases, with 11 bases between them. The germline gives CDR1 SGHTA, CDR2 FQGNSA. CDR3 DNA: TGTGCCAGCGGGGGGTGGAGTTCACCCCTCCACTTT. It translates to CASGGWSSPLHF. Variable domain in full (rest from reference TRBV7-2 and TRBJ1-6): GAGVSQSPSNKVTEKGKDVELRCDPISGHTALYWYRQSLGQGLEFLIYFQGNSAPDKSGLPSDRFSAERTGGSVSTLTIQRTQQEDSAVYLCASGGWSSPLHFGNGTRLTVT.

This chain links TRBV28 with TRBJ2-5, with no clear D. Per the germline V gene, CDR1 is MDHEN and CDR2 is SYDVKM. The CDR3 sequence is 12 residues long. V shed 6 bases and J shed 5 bases, with 10 bases lying between them. The chain's CDR3 is CASRSFPETQYF. Written as DNA, the CDR3 is TGTGCCAGCAGGTCGTTTCCGGAGACCCAGTACTTC.

In the case of this clone: Other DNA sequences in the same sample also yield this CDR3. J is TRBJ1-5 and V is TRBV7-8, with D possibly matching TRBD1 (5 bases). CDR3 length: 14 residues. Germline assignment: CDR1 SGHVS and CDR2 FQNEAQ. Trimming stripped 8 bases from V and 0 bases from J, with 11 bases between. The DNA of the CDR3 is TGTGCCAGCTCCGGGGGGGATAGCAATCAGCCCCAGCATTTT. It yields the protein CASSGGDSNQPQHF.

The chain has TRBV30 and TRBJ2-7, with 10 bases fitting TRBD2. V dropped 0 bases and J dropped 2; count of bases not matched to a gene: 7. Germline CDR1 is GTSNPN and CDR2 is SVGIG (reference sequence). CDR3 size: 16 residues. CDR3 residues: CAWSVRWTSGPYEQYF. CDR3 DNA: TGTGCCTGGAGTGTACGGTGGACTAGCGGCCCCTACGAGCAGTACTTC.

This chain links TRBV29-1 with TRBJ1-2, with D unresolved. Trimming cost V 4 bases and J 5 bases, with 14 bases left between them. CDR1 SQVTM and CDR2 ANQGSEA come from the germline V gene. CDR3 size: 13 residues. The CDR3 DNA reads as TGCAGCGTTGCCACTCAAGGCGGATATGGCTACACCTTC. Its protein product is CSVATQGGYGYTF.

The chain uses TRBV1 and TRBJ1-1; the table's D call of TRBD1 was not tested on the DNA. TRBV1 is a listed pseudogene. CDR3 size: 15 residues. Here the CDR3 reads CTSSLLGQGNTEAFF. Written as DNA, the CDR3 is TGCACCAGCAGCCTTTTAGGACAGGGGAACACTGAAGCTTTCTTT.

V gene TRBV9 combines with J gene TRBJ1-5, with D perhaps matching TRBD1 (5 bases). CDR1 is SGDLS, CDR2 YYNGEE, per germline. Trimming took 0 bases from V and 8 from J, leaving 15 bases between them. This CDR3 has 15 amino acids. The CDR3 is CASSVEGGSGEPQHF. CDR3 in DNA: TGTGCCAGCAGCGTAGAGGGCGGGTCGGGGGAGCCCCAGCATTTT.

The chain has TRBV15 and TRBJ2-7; D is possibly TRBD2 (6 bases). The CDR3 is 14 residues long. The V gene lost 1 base and the J gene lost 2 bases, with 9 bases spanning the gap. Germline assignment: CDR1 LNHNV and CDR2 YYDKDF (reference sequence). As DNA, the CDR3 is TGTGCCACCAGCAGAGGTAGCGGAGCCTACGAGCAGTACTTC. Encoded protein: CATSRGSGAYEQYF.

The V call is TRBV2, the J call TRBJ1-1, with D possibly TRBD1 on 6 matching bases. From germline, CDR1 is SNHLY and CDR2 FYNNEI. The CDR3 is made up of 15 amino acids. Trimming cost V 7 bases and J 7 bases, with 22 bases left between them. The DNA of the CDR3 is TGTGCCAGCATCCCCTACCTCCCAGGGGCCCATGAAGCTTTCTTT. Encoded protein: CASIPYLPGAHEAFF. The whole variable domain, filled in from reference TRBV2 and TRBJ1-1, reads EPEVTQTPSHQVTQMGQEVILRCVPISNHLYFYWYRQILGQKVEFLVSFYNNEISEKSEIFDDQFSVERPDGSNFTLKIRSTKLEDSAMYFCASIPYLPGAHEAFFGQGTRLTVV.

This clone came up once. This chain uses TRBV11-2 with TRBJ2-1, with TRBD2 identical over 13 bases. CDR1 SGHAT and CDR2 FQNNGV come from the germline V gene. The trim removed 6 bases at V and 3 bases at J, leaving 5 bases unmatched. The CDR3 is 16 residues long. The CDR3 DNA reads TGTGCCAGCAGGGGACTAGCGGGAAATCACTACAATGAGCAGTTCTTC. Its translation is CASRGLAGNHYNEQFF. Full variable domain (rest looked up from reference TRBV11-2 and TRBJ2-1): EAGVAQSPRYKIIEKRQSVAFWCNPISGHATLYWYQQILGQGPKLLIQFQNNGVVDDSQLPKDRFSAERLKGVDSTLKIQPAKLEDSAVYLCASRGLAGNHYNEQFFGPGTRLTVL.

J is TRBJ2-3 and V is TRBV3-1 (or the pseudogene TRBV3-2), with a tentative D call TRBD1 (6 bases). There are 14 residues in the CDR3. V shed 4 bases and J shed 6 bases, with 14 bases lying between them. Germline V CDR1 and CDR2: LGHDT, YNNKEL (reference sequence). As DNA, the CDR3 is TGTGCCAGCAGCCGTTCAAACCAGGGGGATACGCAGTATTTT. This encodes CASSRSNQGDTQYF.

A few counts support this clone. The genes are TRBV24-1 and TRBJ2-2; 11 nucleotides align to TRBD2. The CDR3 contains 16 residues. Germline CDR1 is KGHDR and CDR2 is SFDVKD. Trimming took 1 base from V and 6 from J; bases not matched to a gene: 3. The CDR3 loop is CATSDFTSGSAGELFF. The CDR3 nucleotides read TGTGCCACCAGTGATTTCACTAGCGGGAGTGCCGGGGAGCTGTTTTTT.

About this clone itself: At the DNA level, this CDR3 is encoded by other sequences in the same sample as well. V gene TRBV12-3 or TRBV12-4 combines with J gene TRBJ2-1; D not certain. Trimming took 6 bases from V and 9 from J, leaving 12 bases between them. This CDR3 has 12 amino acids. CDR3: CASSPQRGEQFF. CDR3 DNA sequence: TGTGCCAGCAGCCCTCAAAGAGGTGAGCAGTTCTTC.

The genes are TRBV7-3 and TRBJ2-3; 8 nucleotides match TRBD2. The CDR3 is made up of 15 amino acids. Losses at the gene ends were 1 base for V and 7 bases for J; bases not matched to a gene: 7. Germline loops: CDR1 SGHTA, CDR2 FQGTGA. The CDR3 spells CASSLNTGGSNTQYF. In DNA, the CDR3 is TGTGCCAGCAGCTTAAATACGGGAGGGTCAAATACGCAGTATTTT.

J is TRBJ1-6 and V is TRBV27, with 9 positions matching TRBD1. With V trimmed by 6 bases and J by 0 bases, 18 bases remained unmatched. There are 21 residues in the CDR3. Germline values: CDR1 MNHEY, CDR2 SMNVEV (reference sequence). The CDR3 DNA follows: TGTGCCAGCAGCCCTACCGGACAGGGGACCCCAATGAGCTCCTATAATTCACCCCTCCACTTT. This sequence encodes CASSPTGQGTPMSSYNSPLHF.

To note about this clone: In the same sample, other DNA sequences code for this CDR3. The chain links TRBV28 to TRBJ1-2; D unresolved. CDR3 length: 12 amino acids. V was trimmed by 3 bases and J by 5 bases, leaving 7 bases between them. Germline V gives CDR1 MDHEN, CDR2 SYDVKM. The CDR3 protein is CASSFREYGYTF. CDR3 DNA: TGTGCCAGCAGTTTTCGGGAATATGGCTACACCTTC.

The chain carries TRBV18 and TRBJ1-1, with TRBD1 as a possible D gene (6 bases). This CDR3 is 18 amino acids long. Per germline, CDR1 KGHSH and CDR2 LQKENI. The V end was cut by 3 bases, the J end by 1 base, with 21 bases between. The CDR3 protein is CASSPVFGDKGWNTEAFF. CDR3 nucleotide sequence: TGTGCCAGCTCACCGGTTTTTGGGGACAAGGGATGGAACACTGAAGCTTTCTTT.

This clone was recorded a few times. V is TRBV30 and J is TRBJ1-5; TRBD1 aligns across 9 bases. CDR3 length: 13 amino acids. Losses at the gene ends were 1 base for V and 5 bases for J; bases not matched to a gene: 0. Germline values: CDR1 GTSNPN, CDR2 SVGIG (reference sequence). The CDR3 reads CAWSGTGDQPQHF. The DNA of the CDR3 is TGTGCCTGGAGTGGGACAGGGGATCAGCCCCAGCATTTT.